A single sample gave rise to the 17 T cell receptor beta chains below, sequenced in a study of early T cells in non-severe SARS-CoV-2 infection. TCRdb re-called the 5' RACE reads through MiXCR, storing one row per CDR3 protein. The sample includes over 25,000 distinct CDR3 sequences, approximately 4.6% of them seen just once. Material: whole blood. The receptor set was obtained from an adult who was a healthcare worker with PCR-confirmed SARS-CoV-2 infection or an uninfected control (not recorded which).

There are many counts of this clonotype. The chain is built from TRBV6-1 and TRBJ2-7; D may be TRBD1 or TRBD2 (5 bases each). The CDR3 is 15 amino acids. Germline V CDR1 and CDR2: MNHNS, SASEGT. The ends were cut back, 6 bases at V and 0 bases at J, with 15 bases in the middle. The CDR3 DNA reads as TGTGCCAGCAGACTATGGGGGACGGTCTCCTACGAGCAGTACTTC. It specifies CASRLWGTVSYEQYF.

In its sample, this clonotype was seen many times. J is TRBJ2-1 and V is TRBV18, with 10 nucleotides matching TRBD2. CDR1 and CDR2 from the germline V gene are KGHSH and LQKENI. The CDR3 extends over 16 amino acids. V lost 0 bases to trimming and J lost 5 bases; unmatched junction nucleotides: 4. CDR3 sequence reads: CASSPPSGGADNEQFF. The CDR3 nucleotides are TGTGCCAGCTCACCACCGAGCGGGGGGGCAGACAATGAGCAGTTCTTC. The whole variable domain, remainder taken from reference TRBV18 and TRBJ2-1, is NAGVMQNPRHLVRRRGQEARLRCSPMKGHSHVYWYRQLPEEGLKFMVYLQKENIIDESGMPKERFSAEFPKEGPSILRIQQVVRGDSAAYFCASSPPSGGADNEQFFGPGTRLTVL.

This clonotype was found many times. V and J are TRBV24-1 and TRBJ1-2; D call uncertain. There are 12 residues in the CDR3. CDR1 is KGHDR, CDR2 SFDVKD, per germline. The germline V and J ends were trimmed by 8 bases and 5 bases, with 11 bases remaining between them. CDR3 loop: CATTPAWYGYTF. The DNA for the CDR3 is TGTGCCACCACCCCGGCATGGTATGGCTACACCTTC.

The chain carries TRBV3-1 and TRBJ1-6, with 10 nucleotides matching TRBD1. Germline assignment: CDR1 LGHDT and CDR2 YNNKEL (reference sequence). There are 15 residues in the CDR3. The V gene end was trimmed by 4 bases and the J gene end by 10 bases; junction bases not matched to a gene: 7. The CDR3 spells CASSPPRTGGSPLHF. In nucleotides, the CDR3 is TGTGCCAGCAGCCCTCCGCGGACAGGGGGATCACCCCTCCACTTT.

This clonotype showed up just a few times. The chain couples TRBV10-3 to TRBJ1-4; the match to TRBD1 covers 7 bases. The CDR3 sequence is 14 residues long. J gave up 8 bases and V 0 bases, and 3 bases lay outside the gene matches. Germline V gene data show CDR1 as ENHRY and CDR2 as SYGVKD. The CDR3 is CAISESSGGEKLFF. CDR3 in DNA: TGTGCCATCAGTGAGTCTTCAGGGGGGGAAAAACTGTTTTTT.

This clonotype has a count of ten or more. This sequence joins TRBV29-1 and TRBJ2-1, with D unclear. The V end was cut by 6 bases, the J end by 6 bases, with 6 bases between. In germline, CDR1 is SQVTM, CDR2 ANQGSEA. The CDR3 loop spans 10 amino acids. The CDR3, as DNA: TGCAGCGTCGTACTCAATGAGCAGTTCTTC. Protein sequence: CSVVLNEQFF.

This clonotype was observed many times. V is TRBV9 and J is TRBJ2-7; no firm D call. The V end lost 0 bases, the J end lost 6 bases, and 13 bases lay between the germline ends. CDR1 SGDLS and CDR2 YYNGEE come from the germline V gene. The CDR3 has 14 amino acids. CDR3 nucleotides: TGTGCCAGCAGCGTAGACAGTTTCCTAGGCGAGCAGTACTTC. Its translation is CASSVDSFLGEQYF.

The table lists this clonotype with many counts. CDR3 in DNA: TGTGCCAGCAGCCACCCCAGGACAGGGCAGCAGTTCTTC. Translation gives CASSHPRTGQQFF. The chain links TRBV3-1 to TRBJ2-1; 8 nucleotides align to TRBD1. J lost 11 bases, V lost 3 bases, and 6 bases had no gene match. The CDR3 extends over 13 amino acids. CDR1 and CDR2 from the germline V gene are LGHDT and YNNKEL (reference sequence).

This clonotype was counted ten times or more. This sequence joins TRBV27 and TRBJ2-2, with 13 positions matching TRBD2. The CDR3 has 18 residues. Per germline, CDR1 MNHEY and CDR2 SMNVEV (reference sequence). Unmatched junction bases numbered 6, after V lost 5 bases and J lost 0 bases. The CDR3 nucleotides read TGTGCCAGCAGTCTAGGACTAGCGGGGGCTGCGAACACCGGGGAGCTGTTTTTT. It encodes CASSLGLAGAANTGELFF.

This clonotype was observed at least ten times. This chain connects TRBV28 to TRBJ1-1, with 8 positions matching TRBD1. CDR3 length: 16 amino acids. V was pared by 5 bases and J by 5 bases, with 13 bases of the junction left unmatched. Germline loops: CDR1 MDHEN, CDR2 SYDVKM. CDR3 DNA sequence: TGTGCCAGCAGTCCCTCTACCGGGACAGGACATACTGAAGCTTTCTTT. It yields the protein CASSPSTGTGHTEAFF. Variable domain in full (rest from reference TRBV28 and TRBJ1-1): DVKVTQSSRYLVKRTGEKVFLECVQDMDHENMFWYRQDPGLGLRLIYFSYDVKMKEKGDIPEGYSVSREKKERFSLILESASTNQTSMYLCASSPSTGTGHTEAFFGQGTRLTVV.

V usage is TRBV7-9 and J usage is TRBJ1-4; 9 bases agree with TRBD1. Unmatched junction bases numbered 7, after V lost 5 bases and J lost 6 bases. Germline V gene lookup returns CDR1 SEHNR and CDR2 FQNEAQ (reference sequence). The CDR3 loop spans 15 amino acids. CDR3 loop: CASSTWTGEDEKLFF. The CDR3 nucleotides read TGTGCCAGCAGCACGTGGACAGGGGAGGATGAAAAACTGTTTTTT.

The chain couples TRBV7-9 to TRBJ2-7; D unresolved. The CDR3 consists of 14 residues. Deletions cut 5 bases from V and 2 bases from J, with 13 bases between. Germline CDR1 and CDR2: SEHNR and FQNEAQ (reference sequence). CDR3 coding DNA: TGTGCCAGCAGCACTGGAAGTGGCACCTACGAGCAGTACTTC. As protein: CASSTGSGTYEQYF.

This clonotype was observed at least ten times. The rearrangement joins TRBV12-3 or TRBV12-4 to TRBJ1-1; 7 nucleotides match TRBD1. This CDR3 is 18 amino acids long. J gave up 6 bases and V 2 bases, and 18 bases lay outside the gene matches. The CDR3 here is CASSLRPFGDRGRSEAFF. The CDR3 DNA follows: TGTGCCAGCAGTTTAAGGCCATTCGGGGACAGAGGACGATCTGAAGCTTTCTTT.

This clonotype was seen ten or more times. The chain couples TRBV7-6 to TRBJ2-5; 9 bases match TRBD2. The germline gives CDR1 SGHVS, CDR2 FNYEAQ. The CDR3 is 15 amino acids. V lost 1 base and J lost 5; bases outside the gene matches: 5. CDR3 in amino acids: CASSLESAGGETQYF. The CDR3 DNA is TGTGCCAGCAGCTTAGAATCGGCGGGAGGGGAGACCCAGTACTTC.

For this clonotype: This sequence may be a read error, since a much larger clone differs from it by one base. The chain has TRBV6-2 or TRBV6-3 and TRBJ2-1, with D possibly being TRBD1 (5 bases). The CDR3 runs 17 residues. Germline CDR1 is MNHEY and CDR2 is SVGEGT. The CDR3 is CASSYSPGIGVYNEQCF. CDR3 in DNA: TGTGCCAGCAGTTACTCCCCAGGGATTGGGGTCTACAATGAGCAGTGCTTC.

The rearrangement uses TRBV24-1 and TRBJ2-1, with a tentative D call TRBD2 (5 bases). V was shortened by 4 bases and J by 2 bases, with 14 bases between the two germline ends. Germline CDR1 is KGHDR and CDR2 is SFDVKD. The CDR3 runs to 16 residues. The CDR3 DNA reads TGTGCCACCAGTGACCCCACCAGCGGAGCCTACAATGAGCAGTTCTTC. It codes for CATSDPTSGAYNEQFF.

This clonotype was observed many times. The rearrangement links TRBV15 to TRBJ2-5, with D unresolved. The CDR3 runs 13 residues. CDR1 and CDR2 (germline): LNHNV, YYDKDF (reference sequence). Trimming cost V 0 bases and J 5 bases, with 7 bases left between them. The CDR3 coding sequence is TGTGCCACCAGCAGAGATCAGAGGGAGACCCAGTACTTC. It codes for CATSRDQRETQYF.